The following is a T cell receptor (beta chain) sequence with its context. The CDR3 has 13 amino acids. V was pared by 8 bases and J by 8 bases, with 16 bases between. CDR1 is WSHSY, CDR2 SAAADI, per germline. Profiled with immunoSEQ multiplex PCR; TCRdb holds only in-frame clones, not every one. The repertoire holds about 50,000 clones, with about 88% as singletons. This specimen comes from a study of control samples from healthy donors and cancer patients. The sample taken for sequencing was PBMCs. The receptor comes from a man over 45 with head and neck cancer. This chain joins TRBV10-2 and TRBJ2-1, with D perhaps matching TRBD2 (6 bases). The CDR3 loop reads CASYMWEVHEQFF. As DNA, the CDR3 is TGCGCCAGCTACATGTGGGAGGTACATGAGCAGTTCTTC.